A selection of T cell receptor beta chains follows, all from one sample in a study of CD8 T cells in Susac syndrome. TCRdb reprocessed the immunoSEQ multiplex PCR reads with MiXCR, giving one entry per CDR3 protein. Of around 270,000 distinct CDR3 sequences listed, roughly 85% are singletons. Sequenced material: CD8+ T cells from PBMCs. The origin of the receptors is a human donor with multiple sclerosis. Each CDR3 is given with its conserved first and last residue. The D gene is left open where the match is weak. For some rows the clone size is stated as once, few or many, or as a class when expanded; others skip it.

cdr3_aa cdr3_nt j_call d_call v_call clone_size
CASSQDHGGRDTQYF TGCGCCAGCAGCCAAGATCACGGCGGGAGAGATACGCAGTATTTT TRBJ2-3 TRBD2 TRBV4-3 -
CASSSLIDRNPYEQYF TGTGCCAGCAGTTCCCTAATCGACAGGAATCCCTACGAGCAGTACTTC TRBJ2-7 - TRBV28 -
CATSGGQGVTDAFF TGTGCCACCAGTGGCGGACAGGGCGTCACGGACGCTTTCTTT TRBJ1-1 TRBD1 TRBV24-1 -
CASSPPGGRNEKLFF TGTGCCAGCAGCCCACCCGGGGGACGTAATGAAAAACTGTTTTTT TRBJ1-4 - TRBV7-9 -
CASSPRTAEQYF TGTGCCAGCAGCCCGAGGACAGCTGAGCAGTACTTC TRBJ2-7 - TRBV7-9 -
CASRLKDSSHYGYTF TGTGCCAGCAGACTAAAAGACAGCTCGCACTATGGCTACACCTTC TRBJ1-2 - TRBV6-5 -
CASSFRPSTDTQYF TGTGCCAGCAGTTTTCGGCCTAGCACCGATACGCAGTATTTT TRBJ2-3 - TRBV28 -
CASSLAPGPGATEAFF TGTGCCAGCAGCTTAGCGCCAGGGCCAGGGGCGACTGAAGCTTTCTTT TRBJ1-1 - TRBV7-9 -
CASTWDVSYEQYF TGTGCCAGCACCTGGGACGTCTCCTACGAGCAGTACTTC TRBJ2-7 - TRBV7-9 -
CASSRRLGTDTQYF TGTGCCAGCAGCCGCCGACTGGGCACAGATACGCAGTATTTT TRBJ2-3 - TRBV7-8 -
CASSSGTGIQPQHF TGTGCCAGCAGTTCCGGGACAGGGATTCAGCCCCAGCATTTT TRBJ1-5 TRBD1 TRBV12-3/TRBV12-4 few
CASSPQGAPNQPQHF TGCGCCAGCAGCCCACAGGGGGCTCCCAATCAGCCCCAGCATTTT TRBJ1-5 TRBD1 TRBV5-1 -
CASSLGGRGAQFF TGTGCCAGCAGTTTGGGAGGGAGGGGGGCCCAGTTCTTC TRBJ2-1 - TRBV12-3/TRBV12-4 -
CASSLGLLAGDGDTQYF TGTGCCAGCAGCTTAGGTCTACTAGCGGGAGATGGGGATACGCAGTATTTT TRBJ2-3 TRBD2 TRBV7-2 -
CAWSSGRGTEAFF TGTGCCTGGAGTAGTGGGAGAGGCACTGAAGCTTTCTTT TRBJ1-1 - TRBV30 -
CSVKGPLVYEQYF TGCAGTGTTAAGGGACCCCTAGTATACGAGCAGTACTTC TRBJ2-7 - TRBV20-1 -
CASSMGLEGLATNEQFF TGTGCCAGTAGTATGGGGCTCGAGGGACTAGCGACCAATGAGCAGTTCTTC TRBJ2-1 TRBD2 TRBV19 -
CSVEEGAFHYGYTF TGCAGCGTTGAAGAGGGGGCATTTCACTATGGCTACACCTTC TRBJ1-2 - TRBV29-1 -
CASSQDSYVAQFF TGCGCCAGCAGCCAAGATTCGTACGTAGCGCAGTTCTTC TRBJ2-1 - TRBV4-3 -
CSAGANSLQRNF TGCAGTGCTGGGGCGAACTCCCTTCAGAGGAACTTC TRBJ2-7 - TRBV20-1 -
CASSTRQGDTEAFF TGTGCCAGCAGCACCAGACAGGGGGACACTGAAGCTTTCTTT TRBJ1-1 TRBD1 TRBV7-4 -
CASSLEGVQPQHF TGTGCCAGCAGCTTAGAAGGGGTTCAGCCCCAGCATTTT TRBJ1-5 - TRBV7-2 few
CAWALWGKDQPQHF TGTGCCTGGGCCTTATGGGGGAAGGATCAGCCCCAGCATTTT TRBJ1-5 - TRBV30 -
CASSLHRGTELFF TGTGCCAGCAGTTTGCACAGGGGAACGGAGCTGTTTTTT TRBJ2-2 TRBD1 TRBV12-3/TRBV12-4 -
CASSLSRTRNEQYF TGTGCCAGCAGTTTATCGAGGACACGGAACGAGCAGTACTTC TRBJ2-7 - TRBV28 -
CASSYSSTDYGYTF TGTGCCAGCAGTTACTCCTCGACAGATTATGGCTACACCTTC TRBJ1-2 - TRBV6-5 -
CASSPGTGDEAFF TGTGCCAGCAGCCCCGGGACAGGAGATGAAGCTTTCTTT TRBJ1-1 TRBD1 TRBV7-9 -
CASSFSTSGGSYNEQFF TGTGCCAGCAGCTTTTCTACTAGCGGGGGGTCCTACAATGAGCAGTTCTTC TRBJ2-1 TRBD2 TRBV7-9 -
CASSTGLAGGPGEQFF TGTGCCAGCAGTACGGGACTAGCGGGAGGGCCTGGTGAGCAGTTCTTC TRBJ2-1 TRBD2 TRBV6-1 -
CASSLGHRTGDLRTDTQYF TGTGCCAGCAGCTTAGGGCATCGGACAGGGGACCTCCGCACAGATACGCAGTATTTT TRBJ2-3 TRBD1 TRBV7-3 -
CSANHFFSTSGRQPSSYEQYF TGCAGTGCTAACCATTTCTTCTCGACTAGCGGGAGGCAACCTTCATCCTACGAGCAGTACTTC TRBJ2-7 TRBD2 TRBV20-1 -
CASLAGNQETQYF TGTGCCAGCCTAGCGGGAAACCAAGAGACCCAGTACTTC TRBJ2-5 TRBD2 TRBV2 -
CASSSGRWGDTQYF TGTGCCAGCAGCTCCGGTCGGTGGGGGGATACGCAGTATTTT TRBJ2-3 - TRBV5-4 few
CSASEEYYGYTF TGCAGTGCTAGCGAGGAGTACTATGGCTACACCTTC TRBJ1-2 - TRBV20-1 -
CASSLNGRAILVNEQFF TGTGCCAGCAGTTTAAACGGGAGGGCCATTTTGGTCAATGAGCAGTTCTTC TRBJ2-1 TRBD2 TRBV27 -
CASSLGTGRDNEQFF TGCGCCAGCAGCTTGGGCACAGGTAGGGACAATGAGCAGTTCTTC TRBJ2-1 - TRBV5-1 few
CASSLIGGYNEQFF TGTGCCAGCAGCTTAATAGGGGGTTACAATGAGCAGTTCTTC TRBJ2-1 - TRBV7-3 -
CATSRALGTPPVGEQFF TGTGCCACCAGCAGGGCATTAGGGACTCCCCCGGTCGGTGAGCAGTTCTTC TRBJ2-1 - TRBV15 -
CASSPLLAGGPDEQFF TGTGCCAGCAGTCCATTACTAGCGGGAGGCCCAGATGAGCAGTTCTTC TRBJ2-1 TRBD2 TRBV28 -
CASSMLGDGDTEAFF TGTGCCAGTAGTATGTTGGGGGACGGAGACACTGAAGCTTTCTTT TRBJ1-1 - TRBV19 -
CASRPPRAAGKTTFTPNYGYTF TGTGCCAGCAGACCCCCACGGGCGGCCGGTAAAACTACATTTACCCCTAACTATGGCTACACCTTC TRBJ1-2 - TRBV7-4 -
CASSYGFGETQYF TGTGCCAGCAGTTACGGATTCGGAGAGACCCAGTACTTC TRBJ2-5 - TRBV27 -
CASHGRGLYNEQFF TGTGCCAGCCACGGGAGGGGGCTCTACAATGAGCAGTTCTTC TRBJ2-1 - TRBV27 -
CASSPHPETQYF TGTGCCAGCAGCCCCCATCCGGAGACCCAGTACTTC TRBJ2-5 - TRBV13 -
CAWRAGNTGELFF TGTGCCTGGCGGGCGGGAAACACCGGGGAGCTGTTTTTT TRBJ2-2 - TRBV30 -
CASSAGTGFDEQYF TGTGCCAGCAGCGCCGGGACAGGGTTCGACGAGCAGTACTTC TRBJ2-7 TRBD1 TRBV13 -
CASSSSEGLYEQYF TGTGCCAGCAGTTCAAGCGAAGGGCTCTACGAGCAGTACTTC TRBJ2-7 - TRBV27 -
CASSELAEYFNEQFF TGTGCCAGCAGCGAACTAGCGGAGTACTTCAATGAGCAGTTCTTC TRBJ2-1 TRBD2 TRBV9 -
CSQLPPGGGNTEAFF TGCAGTCAACTACCCCCAGGGGGAGGCAACACTGAAGCTTTCTTT TRBJ1-1 TRBD1 TRBV29-1 -
CAWSVPGDVSHYGYTF TGTGCCTGGAGTGTACCGGGGGACGTAAGTCACTATGGCTACACCTTC TRBJ1-2 - TRBV30 -
CASSQYFLAGGYNEQFF TGTGCCAGCAGCCAATATTTCCTAGCGGGAGGATACAATGAGCAGTTCTTC TRBJ2-1 TRBD2 TRBV3-1 once
CASRDGLNEKLFF TGTGCCAGCCGGGACGGTCTTAATGAAAAACTGTTTTTT TRBJ1-4 - TRBV14 -
CATSDNRDTRNEQFF TGTGCCACCAGTGATAATAGGGACACAAGGAATGAGCAGTTCTTC TRBJ2-1 - TRBV24-1 -
CASSYEVAGDSYEQYF TGTGCCAGCAGTTACGAGGTAGCGGGGGACTCCTACGAGCAGTACTTC TRBJ2-7 TRBD2 TRBV6-2/TRBV6-3 -
CASSPRDRGYSGANVLTF TGTGCCAGCAGTCCACGGGACAGGGGATACTCTGGGGCCAACGTCCTGACTTTC TRBJ2-6 TRBD1 TRBV6-1 once
CASSEVSTGRKPQHF TGCGCCAGCAGTGAGGTCTCGACAGGGAGGAAGCCCCAGCATTTT TRBJ1-5 TRBD1 TRBV4-3 -